Each of the 25 T cell receptor beta chains below was sequenced from the same sample in a study of response to subunit inactivated influenza vaccine. TCRdb called the RT-PCR reads again in MiXCR, with one record for every CDR3 protein. The sample carries about 520,000 distinct CDR3 sequences, roughly 7.9% recorded once. The sample in question was PBMCs from blood, obtained approximately 25 months after vaccination. The receptors were gathered from a man between 50 and 69 years old who received an inactivated influenza vaccine.

This chain links TRBV5-1 with TRBJ2-3, with D unclear. Germline CDR1 SGHRS, CDR2 YFSETQ. Trimming stripped 3 bases from V and 1 base from J, with 12 bases between. There are 15 residues in the CDR3. CDR3 in amino acids: CASSSNPDRTDTQYF. Here the CDR3 DNA reads TGCGCCAGCAGCTCTAACCCCGACCGCACAGATACGCAGTATTTT.

The gene calls are TRBV28 and TRBJ2-7; 11 nucleotides line up with TRBD1. This CDR3 has 16 residues. Germline V gene sequence: CDR1 MDHEN, CDR2 SYDVKM. V was pared by 8 bases and J by 6 bases, with 15 bases of the junction left unmatched. DNA for the CDR3: TGTGCCAGCTATCCTGCCGCGGGACAGGGGGTAAGCGAGCAGTACTTC. Translated, it gives CASYPAAGQGVSEQYF.

The rearrangement joins TRBV5-6 to TRBJ2-6; D gene unclear. The CDR3 extends over 16 amino acids. Trimming pared 6 bases from V and 4 bases from J, leaving 17 bases between. CDR1 and CDR2 from the germline V gene are SGHDT and YYEEEE. CDR3 region: CASTPGVLSGANVLTF. The CDR3 nucleotides are TGTGCCAGCACCCCCGGAGTCCTCTCCGGGGCCAACGTCCTGACTTTC.

The chain joins TRBV5-4 to TRBJ2-6, with a possible D match to TRBD1 (5 bases). The V end lost 3 bases, the J end lost 0 bases, and 19 bases lay between the germline ends. Germline assignment: CDR1 SGHNT and CDR2 YYREEE (reference sequence). The CDR3 has 19 amino acids. The CDR3 bases are TGTGCCAGCAGCTCCGCCCCCCAGGGCAGAAACTCTGGGGCCAACGTCCTGACTTTC. Its protein is CASSSAPQGRNSGANVLTF.

This clonotype was detected many times. V gene TRBV5-1 combines with J gene TRBJ2-3; 7 bases map to TRBD2. The CDR3 has 15 residues. J gave up 3 bases and V 4 bases, and 8 bases lay outside the gene matches. Germline-derived CDR1 and CDR2 are SGHRS and YFSETQ. Written as DNA, the CDR3 is TGCGCCAGCAGCAAGGACCGGGGGGATACAGATACGCAGTATTTT. Protein: CASSKDRGDTDTQYF.

Only a few counts were recorded for this clonotype. The V call is TRBV10-3, the J call TRBJ2-2; D call uncertain. Trimming stripped 5 bases from V and 0 bases from J, with 7 bases between. Per germline, CDR1 ENHRY and CDR2 SYGVKD. The CDR3 has 14 residues. The CDR3 loop is CAISTISNTGELFF. The CDR3 coding sequence is TGTGCCATCAGTACCATTTCGAACACCGGGGAGCTGTTTTTT.

As concerns this clonotype: A read error may explain this, as a much larger clone is one base away. This chain joins TRBV5-6 and TRBJ2-7; D remains ambiguous. Trimming shortened V by 4 bases and J by 9 bases, and 17 bases separated the two germline ends. Germline lookup yields CDR1 SGHDT and CDR2 YYEEEE. The CDR3 length is 13 residues. CDR3 DNA sequence: TGTGCCAGCAGCACCGGTCCCGGATGCCCGCAGTACTTC. It translates to CASSTGPGCPQYF.

The genes are TRBV10-3 and TRBJ2-7; D not resolved. CDR3 size: 13 residues. Trimming pared 10 bases from V and 3 bases from J, leaving 16 bases between. Germline V gene data show CDR1 as ENHRY and CDR2 as SYGVKD. The DNA for the CDR3 is TGTGCCAGCGGACGGGCAGGTATCTACGAGCAGTACTTC. Translating gives CASGRAGIYEQYF.

This clonotype turned up a few times. The rearrangement uses TRBV29-1 and TRBJ1-5, with D unclear. CDR1 SQVTM and CDR2 ANQGSEA come from the germline V gene. The CDR3 has 13 residues. V lost 4 bases and J 1 base, leaving 8 bases between the germline ends. The CDR3 loop is CSVGSRSNQPQHF. The CDR3 nucleotides read TGCAGCGTTGGCAGTAGAAGCAATCAGCCCCAGCATTTT. The full variable domain, rest sourced from reference TRBV29-1 and TRBJ1-5, is SAVISQKPSRDICQRGTSLTIQCQVDSQVTMMFWYRQQPGQSLTLIATANQGSEATYESGFVIDKFPISRPNLTFSTLTVSNMSPEDSSIYLCSVGSRSNQPQHFGDGTRLSIL.

This clonotype came up a few times. V usage is TRBV10-3 and J usage is TRBJ2-1; TRBD1 agrees at 9 bases. The length of the CDR3 is 13 residues. Germline loops: CDR1 ENHRY, CDR2 SYGVKD. V shed 6 bases and J 8 bases; nucleotides not matched to a gene: 5. As DNA, the CDR3 is TGTGCCATCAGCGGCGACAGGGGGTATGAGCAGTTCTTC. It codes for CAISGDRGYEQFF.

This clonotype was counted at least ten times. The V call is TRBV3-1, the J call TRBJ2-7, with unresolved D. The length of the CDR3 is 13 residues. Germline V gene sequence: CDR1 LGHDT, CDR2 YNNKEL (reference sequence). V was cut by 1 base and J by 3 bases, with 7 bases left in between. CDR3 sequence: CASSQVLYYEQYF. CDR3 nucleotides: TGTGCCAGCAGCCAAGTTCTCTACTACGAGCAGTACTTC.

The gene calls are TRBV5-6 and TRBJ1-6; tentatively, D is TRBD1 (5 bases). The CDR3 totals 14 residues. Germline loops: CDR1 SGHDT, CDR2 YYEEEE. For the CDR3, the DNA is TGTGTCCCGTTCGTCATCTGGGGGAATTCACCCCTCCACTTT. It specifies CVPFVIWGNSPLHF.

The rearrangement links TRBV10-3 to TRBJ2-3; D perhaps matches TRBD2 (6 bases). Germline V gene lookup returns CDR1 ENHRY and CDR2 SYGVKD. The CDR3 consists of 15 residues. V was shortened by 3 bases and J by 1 base, with 11 bases between the two germline ends. The CDR3 region has the DNA TGTGCCATCAGTGATGGGGGGAGCCGCACAGATACGCAGTATTTT. Its protein is CAISDGGSRTDTQYF.

This clonotype turned up a few times. The J gene is TRBJ2-7, the V gene TRBV7-2; 13 bases fit TRBD2. The trim removed 5 bases at V and 6 bases at J, leaving 4 bases unmatched. This CDR3 has 14 residues. Germline lookup yields CDR1 SGHTA and CDR2 FQGNSA. In DNA, the CDR3 is TGTGCCAGCAGCCCGGGACTAGCGGGGTTCGAGCAGTACTTC. Its translation: CASSPGLAGFEQYF.

This clonotype has just a few counts. The J gene is TRBJ2-2, the V gene TRBV7-2, with D possibly being TRBD2 (5 bases). The CDR3 runs 15 residues. The V gene lost 6 bases and the J gene lost 1 base, with 12 bases spanning the gap. Germline CDR1 and CDR2: SGHTA and FQGNSA. CDR3 sequence (DNA): TGTGCCAGCAGTACGACGGGGTTGAACACCGGGGAGCTGTTTTTT. This sequence encodes CASSTTGLNTGELFF.

This chain uses TRBV3-1 with TRBJ2-3, with 8 nucleotides matching TRBD1. The J segment lost 8 bases and the V segment lost 4 bases, leaving 8 bases of the junction unmatched. CDR3 length equals 14 residues. CDR1 is LGHDT and CDR2 is YNNKEL in the germline V gene (reference sequence). CDR3 residues: CASSLSGGWVTQYF. The CDR3 nucleotides read TGTGCCAGCAGCCTGTCAGGGGGCTGGGTTACGCAGTATTTT.

This clonotype was seen at least ten times. J is TRBJ2-1 and V is TRBV12-3 or TRBV12-4; tentative D call: TRBD2 (7 bases). This CDR3 comprises 15 residues. The V end lost 3 bases, the J end lost 8 bases, and 17 bases lay between the germline ends. CDR3 DNA sequence: TGTGCCAGCAGTTTTCTGTGGGGGGGGGGCGATGAGCAGTTCTTC. It encodes CASSFLWGGGDEQFF.

This clonotype turned up a few times. The chain carries TRBV11-2 and TRBJ2-7; TRBD1 might be the D (5 bases). The germline V gene encodes CDR1 SGHAT and CDR2 FQNNGV. CDR3 size: 14 residues. V gave up 1 base and J gave up 3 bases, with 10 bases separating them. CDR3 protein: CASSLVPDNYEQYF. In DNA form, the CDR3 reads TGTGCCAGCAGCTTAGTCCCGGACAACTACGAGCAGTACTTC.

This clonotype was counted many times. The V gene is TRBV5-1, the J gene TRBJ2-2, with D uncertain. This CDR3 spans 15 amino acids. CDR1 is SGHRS, CDR2 YFSETQ, per germline. Trimming removed 0 bases from V and 2 bases from J, with 8 bases in between. CDR3 in amino acids: CASSLDMTNTGELFF. CDR3 in DNA: TGCGCCAGCAGCTTGGACATGACCAACACCGGGGAGCTGTTTTTT. The variable domain in full, completed from reference TRBV5-1 and TRBJ2-2, reads KAGVTQTPRYLIKTRGQQVTLSCSPISGHRSVSWYQQTPGQGLQFLFEYFSETQRNKGNFPGRFSGRQFSNSRSEMNVSTLELGDSALYLCASSLDMTNTGELFFGEGSRLTVL.

This chain connects TRBV3-1 to TRBJ2-1; unclear D gene. V was shortened by 0 bases and J by 7 bases, with 4 bases between the two germline ends. The germline CDR1 and CDR2 sequences are LGHDT and YNNKEL (reference sequence). The CDR3 is made up of 12 amino acids. Here the CDR3 DNA reads TGTGCCAGCAGCCAAGATTTGAATGAGCAGTTCTTC. Translated, it gives CASSQDLNEQFF.

This clonotype was recorded a few times. V and J are TRBV20-1 and TRBJ1-5; D is unresolved. Germline CDR1 reads DFQATT; CDR2 reads SNEGSKA (reference sequence). Trimming left V 4 bases short and J 0 bases short, with 7 bases between. The CDR3 is made up of 13 amino acids. Written as DNA, the CDR3 is TGCAGTGCTATCGGACTTAGCAATCAGCCCCAGCATTTT. Encoded protein: CSAIGLSNQPQHF.

In its sample, this clonotype was seen many times. The chain couples TRBV29-1 to TRBJ2-3; D perhaps matches TRBD1 (6 bases). V lost 3 bases, J lost 2 bases, and 9 bases lay in between. From germline, CDR1 is SQVTM and CDR2 ANQGSEA. The CDR3 loop spans 13 amino acids. CDR3 DNA sequence: TGCAGCGTTGAGAGACAGGTCACAGATACGCAGTATTTT. Protein sequence: CSVERQVTDTQYF.

This clonotype showed up just a few times. The V call is TRBV5-1, the J call TRBJ2-7; D is perhaps TRBD2 (6 bases). The CDR3 runs to 14 residues. Trimming cost V 5 bases and J 3 bases, with 15 bases left between them. Looked up from germline, CDR1 is SGHRS and CDR2 is YFSETQ. CDR3 loop: CASRPGDLVYEQYF. The CDR3 DNA sequence: TGCGCCAGCAGACCGGGGGACCTTGTCTACGAGCAGTACTTC.

This clonotype was seen more than once but under ten times. CDR3: CASSQEGGLGRNIQYF. The CDR3 DNA is TGCGCCAGCAGCCAAGAAGGGGGACTTGGACGGAACATTCAGTACTTC. V is TRBV4-1 and J is TRBJ2-4, with D perhaps assigned TRBD1 or TRBD2 (6 bases each). Per germline, CDR1 MGHRA and CDR2 YSYEKL. The CDR3 is 16 residues long. V shed 0 bases and J shed 7 bases, with 16 bases lying between them.

The rearrangement uses TRBV20-1 and TRBJ2-4, with 7 bases aligning to TRBD1. V was pared by 2 bases and J by 7 bases, with 5 bases of the junction left unmatched. This CDR3 spans 13 amino acids. Germline loops: CDR1 DFQATT, CDR2 SNEGSKA (reference sequence). CDR3 bases: TGCAGTGCTAGATGGGACAGTGTCAACATTCAGTACTTC. Translation: CSARWDSVNIQYF.